This entry features one T cell receptor (beta chain) sequence. The V and J ends lost 4 bases and 3 bases, in that order; junction bases with no gene match: 8. The CDR3 extends over 17 amino acids. Germline CDR1 KGHDR, CDR2 SFDVKD. This sample is part of a study of CD8 T cells in Susac syndrome. Control patients had untreated stable or active relapsing-remitting multiple sclerosis by revised McDonald criteria. An input of roughly 0.5 to 1 ug of RNA was subjected to reverse transcription using random hexamers. A multiplex approach, immunoSEQ multiplex PCR, amplified TCR beta CDR3 across 54 Vbeta and 13 Jbeta. TCRdb independently ran MiXCR on the immunoSEQ multiplex PCR reads; one entry per CDR3 protein. There are under 200,000 distinct CDR3 sequences in the sample; approximately 95% occur only once, and around 0.15% lies in the top ten.

The V call is TRBV24-1, the J call TRBJ2-3, with 11 nucleotides matching TRBD2. What was sequenced was CD8+ T cells from PBMCs. The clonotype comes from a human donor with multiple sclerosis. The CDR3 region has the DNA TGTGCCACCAGTGAGGGGGCTAGCGGGGGGACTACAGATACGCAGTATTTT. Amino acid sequence: CATSEGASGGTTDTQYF.